What follows are 6 T cell receptor beta chains derived from one specimen sequenced in a study of read filtering for tumor transcriptome and immune sequencing. From 300 to 400 ng of RNA, a library with molecular barcoded alpha/delta and beta/gamma adaptors was made. Each CDR3 protein is one row after TCRdb ran MiXCR on the reads. The table shows some 48,000 distinct CDR3 sequences, with roughly a fifth occurring only once. Material for sequencing was a population of CD138-negative cells sorted from bone marrow. The receptors originated from a donor at least 40 years old with multiple myeloma.

This clonotype showed up many times. The V call is TRBV5-1, the J call TRBJ2-7; the D call may be TRBD1 or TRBD2 (5 bases each). V dropped 8 bases and J dropped 6 bases, with 24 bases sitting between them. The CDR3 has 15 residues. Germline CDR1 reads SGHRS; CDR2 reads YFSETQ. The CDR3 DNA reads TGCGCCAGTGCTCAGATTACGGGACCTAGCCCCGAGCAGTACTTC. It specifies CASAQITGPSPEQYF.

In its sample, this clonotype was seen many times. This chain links TRBV7-8 with TRBJ2-2, with TRBD2 matching over 8 bases. The CDR3 runs 15 residues. Germline V gene data show CDR1 as SGHVS and CDR2 as FQNEAQ. V was pared by 3 bases and J by 3 bases, with 3 bases of the junction left unmatched. CDR3 bases: TGTGCCAGCAGCTTCGGACTAGCCGACACCGGGGAGCTGTTTTTT. This gives the protein CASSFGLADTGELFF. Looking up the rest from reference TRBV7-8 and TRBJ2-2 gives the full variable domain: GAGVSQSPRYKVAKRGQDVALRCDPISGHVSLFWYQQALGQGPEFLTYFQNEAQLDKSGLPSDRFFAERPEGSVSTLKIQRTQQEDSAVYLCASSFGLADTGELFFGEGSRLTVL.

Ten or more counts support this clonotype. This chain links TRBV27 with TRBJ2-1, with TRBD1 matching over 7 bases. The CDR3 length is 20 residues. With 4 bases clipped from V and 0 bases from J, the junction kept 18 bases outside the gene matches. Germline-derived CDR1 and CDR2 are MNHEY and SMNVEV (reference sequence). The CDR3 sequence is CASSSPGQRQKRFSYNEQFF. The CDR3 DNA is TGTGCCAGCAGTTCTCCGGGACAGCGACAAAAGCGATTCTCCTACAATGAGCAGTTCTTC.

In its sample, this clonotype was seen many times. The V and J genes are TRBV11-1 and TRBJ2-3; D ambiguous. V was trimmed by 4 bases and J by 2 bases, leaving 1 base between them. The V gene's germline CDR1 is SGHAT and CDR2 FQDESV (reference sequence). The length of the CDR3 is 11 residues. CDR3 sequence: CASSSTDTQYF. CDR3 bases: TGTGCCAGCAGCTCCACAGATACGCAGTATTTT.

The CDR3 region has the DNA TGTGCCAGCAGCGCTATAACCCCGTCTTTTAACTATGGCTACACCTTC. Translated: CASSAITPSFNYGYTF. This chain links TRBV2 with TRBJ1-2, with D unclear. The CDR3 is 16 amino acids. The germline V gene encodes CDR1 SNHLY and CDR2 FYNNEI. V was pared by 6 bases and J by 1 base, with 18 bases between.

There are a few counts of this clonotype. A much larger clone lies one base from this, so it may be a read error. This chain joins TRBV10-3 and TRBJ2-3; no clear D gene. CDR3 size: 14 residues. The germline CDR1 and CDR2 sequences are ENHRY and SYGVKD. In nucleotides, the CDR3 is TGTGCCATCAGGGTCCGCGGCGGCACAGCTACGCAGTATTTT. This encodes CAIRVRGGTATQYF.